This T cell receptor beta chain was captured in a study of persistence of HIV-infected CD4 T cells. Findings and caveats of the study: TCRbeta richness was lower in CMV- and Gag-responding cells than in anti-CD3/anti-CD28-responding cells. Antigen-responding cells were enriched for degenerate expanded CDR3beta sequences.

Note on this clone: The antigen is unknown.

The libraries were made with immunoSEQ version 4 in survey mode. The protocol was immunoSEQ multiplex PCR, while the TCRdb copy is restricted to in-frame clones and leaves out a portion. The sample carries some 48,000 clones, 75% to 85% recorded once. V dropped 3 bases and J dropped 4; count of bases not matched to a gene: 5. The CDR3 length is 14 residues. Germline V gives CDR1 MRHNA, CDR2 SNTAGT. The stimulus was lysate of CMV-infected fibroblasts, around 10 ug/mL. CD40L-negative CD69-negative CD45RO-high memory CD4+ T cells were sorted as populations depleted of antigen-responding cells. CD8+ T cells were removed from PBMCs prior to stimulation. Anti-CD28/CD49d costimulation, CD40-blocking antibody and enfuvirtide were given to CD8-depleted PBMCs for 18 hours.

This receptor was taken from an adult man with HIV who was CMV-seropositive. The sample in question was CD4+ T cells sorted from PBMCs after roughly 18-hour stimulation, obtained from a patient who received antiretroviral therapy. This chain uses TRBV6-4 with TRBJ1-2, with 7 positions matching TRBD1. This CDR3 reads CASSEMGQSYGYTF. Here the CDR3 DNA reads TGTGCCAGCAGTGAAATGGGACAGAGCTATGGCTACACCTTC.